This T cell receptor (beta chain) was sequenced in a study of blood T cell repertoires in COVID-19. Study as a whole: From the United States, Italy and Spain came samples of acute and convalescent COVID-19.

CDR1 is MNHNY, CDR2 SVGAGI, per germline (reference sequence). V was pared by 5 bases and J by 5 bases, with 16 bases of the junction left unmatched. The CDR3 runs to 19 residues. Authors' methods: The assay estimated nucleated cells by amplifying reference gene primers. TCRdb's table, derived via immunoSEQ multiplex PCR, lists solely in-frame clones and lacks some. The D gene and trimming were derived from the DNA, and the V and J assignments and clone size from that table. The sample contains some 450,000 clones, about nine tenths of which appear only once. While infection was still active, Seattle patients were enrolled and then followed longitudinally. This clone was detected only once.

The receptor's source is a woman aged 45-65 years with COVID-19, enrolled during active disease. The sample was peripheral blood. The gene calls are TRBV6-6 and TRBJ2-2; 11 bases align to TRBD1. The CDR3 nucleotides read TGTGCCAGCAGTCCAACCGGGGACAGGGGGGGAAGAGGTACCGGGGAGCTGTTTTTT. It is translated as CASSPTGDRGGRGTGELFF.